These 2 T cell receptor beta chains originate from one sample sequenced in a study of T cell responses to AZD1222 COVID-19 vaccine. The data were produced by immunoSEQ multiplex PCR, yet TCRdb's version contains in-frame clones alone and is incomplete. The sample includes 100,000 or so clones, 90% to 95% seen only once; the top ten take roughly 2%. The sequencing used peripheral blood, collected on day 0 of AZD1222 vaccination. The receptors derive from an adult in good health.

This clone was seen only once. CDR3 nucleotides: TGTGCCAGCAGGGCAGGGGGGAACACTGAAGCTTTCTTT. It codes for CASRAGGNTEAFF. V usage is TRBV7-9 and J usage is TRBJ1-1; 7 bases are a match to TRBD1. This CDR3 contains 13 residues. V lost 6 bases, J lost 1 base, and 2 bases stayed unmatched. CDR1 is SEHNR and CDR2 is FQNEAQ in the germline V gene (reference sequence). The full variable domain, rest sourced from reference TRBV7-9 and TRBJ1-1, is DTGVSQNPRHKITKRGQNVTFRCDPISEHNRLYWYRQTLGQGPEFLTYFQNEAQLEKSRLLSDRFSAERPKGSFSTLEIQRTEQGDSAMYLCASRAGGNTEAFFGQGTRLTVV.

V is TRBV7-2 and J is TRBJ1-5; D gene unclear. Germline lookup yields CDR1 SGHTA and CDR2 FQGNSA. Trimming removed 4 bases at V and 9 bases at J, with 19 bases between. CDR3 length: 15 amino acids. The CDR3 DNA follows: TGTGCCAGCAGCTCAAGCACGGGGTCCAGGAGGCCCCAGCATTTT. Translating it yields CASSSSTGSRRPQHF.